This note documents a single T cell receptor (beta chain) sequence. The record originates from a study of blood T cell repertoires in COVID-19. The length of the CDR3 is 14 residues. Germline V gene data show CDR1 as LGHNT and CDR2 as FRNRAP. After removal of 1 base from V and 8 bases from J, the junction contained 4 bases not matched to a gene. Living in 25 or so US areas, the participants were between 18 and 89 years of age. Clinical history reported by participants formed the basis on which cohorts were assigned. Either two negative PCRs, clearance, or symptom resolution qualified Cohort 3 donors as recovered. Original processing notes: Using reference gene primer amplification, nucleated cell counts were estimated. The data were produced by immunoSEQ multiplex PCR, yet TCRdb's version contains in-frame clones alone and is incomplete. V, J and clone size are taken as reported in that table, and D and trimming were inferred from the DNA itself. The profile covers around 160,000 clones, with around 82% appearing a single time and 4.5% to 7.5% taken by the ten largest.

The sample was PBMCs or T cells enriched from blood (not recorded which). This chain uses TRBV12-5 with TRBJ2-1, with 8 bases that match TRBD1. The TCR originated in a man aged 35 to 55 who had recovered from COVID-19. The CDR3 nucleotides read TGTGCTAGTGGTTTGGATTCAGGGGGCTATGAGCAGTTCTTC. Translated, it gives CASGLDSGGYEQFF.